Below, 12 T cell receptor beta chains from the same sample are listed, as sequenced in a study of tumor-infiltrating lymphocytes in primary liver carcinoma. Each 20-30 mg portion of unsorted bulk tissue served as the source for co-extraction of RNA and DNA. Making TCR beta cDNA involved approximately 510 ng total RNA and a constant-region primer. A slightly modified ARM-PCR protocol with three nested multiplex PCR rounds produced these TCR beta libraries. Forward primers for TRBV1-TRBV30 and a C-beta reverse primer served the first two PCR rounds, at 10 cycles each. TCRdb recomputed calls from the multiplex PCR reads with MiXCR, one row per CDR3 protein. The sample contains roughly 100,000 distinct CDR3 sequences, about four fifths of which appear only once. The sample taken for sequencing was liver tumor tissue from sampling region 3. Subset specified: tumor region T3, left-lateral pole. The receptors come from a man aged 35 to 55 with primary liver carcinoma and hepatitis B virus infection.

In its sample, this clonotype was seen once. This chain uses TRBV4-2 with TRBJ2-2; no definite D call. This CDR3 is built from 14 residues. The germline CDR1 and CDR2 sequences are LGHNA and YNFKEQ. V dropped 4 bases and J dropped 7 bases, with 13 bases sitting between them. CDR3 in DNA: TGTGCCAGCAGCCCGGAACGTTCTATCGGGGAGCTGTTTTTT. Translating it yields CASSPERSIGELFF.

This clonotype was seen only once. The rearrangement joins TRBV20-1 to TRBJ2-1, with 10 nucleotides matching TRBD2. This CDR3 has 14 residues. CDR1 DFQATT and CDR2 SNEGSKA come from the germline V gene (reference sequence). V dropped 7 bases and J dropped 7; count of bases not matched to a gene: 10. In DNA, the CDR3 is TGCAGTGTTAGGCTCAGCGGGAGGGAGAATGAGCAGTTCTTC. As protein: CSVRLSGRENEQFF.

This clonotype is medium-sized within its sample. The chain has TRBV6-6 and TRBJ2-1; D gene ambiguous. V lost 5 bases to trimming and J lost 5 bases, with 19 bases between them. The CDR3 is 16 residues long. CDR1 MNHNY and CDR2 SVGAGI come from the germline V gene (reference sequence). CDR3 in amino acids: CASSDFIGIRDNEQFF. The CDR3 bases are TGTGCCAGCAGTGACTTTATTGGGATTCGGGACAATGAGCAGTTCTTC.

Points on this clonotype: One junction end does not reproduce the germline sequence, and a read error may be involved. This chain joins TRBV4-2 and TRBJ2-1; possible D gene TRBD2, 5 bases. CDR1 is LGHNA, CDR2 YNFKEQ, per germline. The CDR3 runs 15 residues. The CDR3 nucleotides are TGTGCCAGCAGTACCCGAACGGACTCCTACAATAAGCAGTTCTTC. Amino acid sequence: CASSTRTDSYNKQFF.

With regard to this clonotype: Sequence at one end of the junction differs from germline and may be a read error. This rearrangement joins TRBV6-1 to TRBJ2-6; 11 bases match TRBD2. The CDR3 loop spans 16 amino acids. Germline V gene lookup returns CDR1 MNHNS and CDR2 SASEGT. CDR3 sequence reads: CASNGLAGSGTNVLTF. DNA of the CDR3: TGTGCCAGCAATGGACTAGCGGGCTCTGGGACCAACGTCCTGACTTTC.

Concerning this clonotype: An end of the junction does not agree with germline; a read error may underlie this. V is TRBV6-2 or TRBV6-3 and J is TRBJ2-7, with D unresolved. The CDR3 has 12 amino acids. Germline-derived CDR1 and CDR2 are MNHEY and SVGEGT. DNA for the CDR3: TGTGTCAGCAGTGTGGACCGGTACGAGCAGTACTTC. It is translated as CVSSVDRYEQYF.

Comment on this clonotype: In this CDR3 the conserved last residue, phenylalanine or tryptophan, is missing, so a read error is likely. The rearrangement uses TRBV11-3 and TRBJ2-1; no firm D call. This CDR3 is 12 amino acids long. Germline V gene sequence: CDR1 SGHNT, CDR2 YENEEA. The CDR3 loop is CASSLNANGQFL. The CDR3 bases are TGTGCCAGCAGCTTAAACGCCAATGGGCAGTTCCTC.

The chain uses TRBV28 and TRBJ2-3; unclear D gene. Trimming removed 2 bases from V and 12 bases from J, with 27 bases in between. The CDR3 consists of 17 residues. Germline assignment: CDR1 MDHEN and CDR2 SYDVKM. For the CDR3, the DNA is TGTGCCAGCAGTTTAACGACCGTGGGAATTAGCACAGATTCACAGTATTTT. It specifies CASSLTTVGISTDSQYF. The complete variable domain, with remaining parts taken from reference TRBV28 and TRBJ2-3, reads DVKVTQSSRYLVKRTGEKVFLECVQDMDHENMFWYRQDPGLGLRLIYFSYDVKMKEKGDIPEGYSVSREKKERFSLILESASTNQTSMYLCASSLTTVGISTDSQYFGPGTRLTVL.

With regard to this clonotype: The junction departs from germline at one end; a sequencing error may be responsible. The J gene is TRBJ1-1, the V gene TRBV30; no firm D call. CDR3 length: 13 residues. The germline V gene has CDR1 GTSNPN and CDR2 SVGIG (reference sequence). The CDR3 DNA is TGTGACTGGAGTTTAATATTGGACACTGAAGCTTTCTTT. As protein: CDWSLILDTEAFF.

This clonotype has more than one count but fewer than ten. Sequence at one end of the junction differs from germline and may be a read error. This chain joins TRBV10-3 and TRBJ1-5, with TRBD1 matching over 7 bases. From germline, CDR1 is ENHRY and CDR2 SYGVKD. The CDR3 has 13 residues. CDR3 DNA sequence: TGTGCCACGACCGGGACAGACCGGGCGCCCCAGCACTTT. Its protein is CATTGTDRAPQHF.

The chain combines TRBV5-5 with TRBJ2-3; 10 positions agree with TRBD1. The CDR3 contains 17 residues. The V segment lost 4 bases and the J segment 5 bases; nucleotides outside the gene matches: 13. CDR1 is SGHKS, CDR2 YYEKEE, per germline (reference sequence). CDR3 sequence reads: CASSPRDRGGIEDTQYF. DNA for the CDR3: TGTGCCAGCAGCCCCCGGGACAGGGGAGGAATAGAAGATACGCAGTATTTT.

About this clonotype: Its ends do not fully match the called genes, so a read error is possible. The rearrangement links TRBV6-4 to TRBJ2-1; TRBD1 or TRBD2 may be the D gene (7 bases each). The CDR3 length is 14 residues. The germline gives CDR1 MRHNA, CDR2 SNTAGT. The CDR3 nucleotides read TGTACCAGCAGTGACCAGCCAGGGGGAGGGCCCCACAACTTC. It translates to CTSSDQPGGGPHNF.